This TCR beta chain emerged from a study of blood T cells in healthy people across ages. Overall study findings and caveats: Comparison with aged donors showed that long-lived donors had more naive CD4+ cells and higher diversity.

Ranging in age from about 6 to 95, the donors were healthy Caucasian individuals from Russia. Per the germline V gene, CDR1 is ENHRY and CDR2 is SYGVKD. This CDR3 is built from 13 residues. This clonotype occurred a few times. The antigen remains undetermined. Sequence at one end of the junction differs from germline and may be a read error. The use of a sample-barcoded 5' primer and a J-beta primer mix characterized a second PCR of roughly 7 to 12 cycles. Individual samples furnished no less than 3 million CDR3-containing paired-end reads apiece. TCRdb processed the 5' RACE reads anew with MiXCR; each CDR3 protein has one entry. The table shows hundreds of thousands of distinct CDR3 sequences, with 30% to 45% occurring only once.

Sequenced material: blood. The source is a man aged 18-30 years in good health. This chain links TRBV10-3 with TRBJ1-2, with D unresolved. CDR3 bases: TGTGCCATCAGTCCAGACACGAACTGTGGCTACACCTTC. This codes for CAISPDTNCGYTF.